This TCR beta chain was captured by sequencing in a study of blood T cell repertoires in COVID-19. Turning to the study itself: Two negative PCRs, clearance, or symptom resolution characterized the recovered Cohort 3 donors.

Profiled with immunoSEQ multiplex PCR; TCRdb holds only in-frame clones, not every one. The sample contains 200,000 to 250,000 clones, 86% of which appear only once. Germline V gene sequence: CDR1 MNHEY, CDR2 SVGAGI. The V gene end was trimmed by 2 bases and the J gene end by 8 bases; junction bases not matched to a gene: 5. The CDR3 spans 14 residues. This clone turned up a few times. The chain employs TRBV6-5 and TRBJ1-2; 10 bases are shared with TRBD1. This clonotype was obtained from a woman between 50 and 59 years old in a cohort exposed to, infected with or recovered from COVID-19 (not recorded which). The sequencing sample was made of PBMCs or T cells enriched from blood (not recorded which). The CDR3 DNA reads as TGTGCCAGCAGTTACGGGGGACAGGGGCAGGGCTACACCTTC. This gives the protein CASSYGGQGQGYTF.